Listed below are T cell receptor beta chains from one sample, sequenced in a study of blood T cell repertoires in COVID-19. TCRdb keeps only in-frame clones here, not all; method: immunoSEQ multiplex PCR. The profile covers roughly 250,000 clones, with 86% appearing a single time and 2% to 2.5% taken by the ten largest. Specimen: PBMCs or T cells enriched from blood (not recorded which). Receptors originate from a woman aged 50 to 65 who had recovered from COVID-19. Each CDR3 is given with its conserved first and last residue. A D gene is named only where the DNA matches it firmly. Size values are once, few and many counts, or a class for expanded clones, and some rows have none.

d_call	v_call	j_call	clone_size	cdr3_nt	cdr3_aa
-	TRBV11-3	TRBJ2-5	-	TGTGCCAGCAGCTTAGGGACGCGGGGCCCCGAGACCCAGTACTTC	CASSLGTRGPETQYF
-	TRBV7-2	TRBJ2-3	-	TGTGCCAGCAGCTCCCACTTTCTTAGCACAGATACGCAGTATTTT	CASSSHFLSTDTQYF
TRBD2	TRBV4-2	TRBJ2-3	-	TGTGCCAGCAGCTCCCGACTAGCGGGTAACACAGATACGCAGTATTTT	CASSSRLAGNTDTQYF
TRBD1	TRBV6-1	TRBJ2-7	-	TGTGCCAGCAGTGACAGGGGGCGATCCGGGACACCTAATTCCTACGAGCAGTACTTC	CASSDRGRSGTPNSYEQYF
TRBD2	TRBV5-1	TRBJ2-5	-	TGCGCCAGCAGCTTGAGTAGCGGGGGGGCGGAGACCCAGTACTTC	CASSLSSGGAETQYF
TRBD1	TRBV28	TRBJ2-5	-	TGTGCCAGCAGCCCGACAGGGGGCCAAGAGACCCAGTACTTC	CASSPTGGQETQYF
TRBD1	TRBV30	TRBJ2-7	-	TGTGCCGGAGACAGGGGGGGCTACGAGCAGTACTTC	CAGDRGGYEQYF
-	TRBV7-2	TRBJ1-5	-	TGTGCCAGCAGCATGGACAGAAGCAATCAGCCCCAGCATTTT	CASSMDRSNQPQHF
TRBD1	TRBV7-9	TRBJ1-1	-	TGTGCCAGCAAATCCGGGACAGGGAAGAACACTGAAGCTTTCTTT	CASKSGTGKNTEAFF
-	TRBV20-1	TRBJ1-5	-	TGCAGTGCTAGTGCCGGTTATAGCAATCAGCCCCAGCATTTT	CSASAGYSNQPQHF
TRBD1	TRBV28	TRBJ2-1	-	TGTGCCAGCAGTTTCGCCGGGACAGGGTCCTACAATGAGCAGTTCTTC	CASSFAGTGSYNEQFF
TRBD2	TRBV5-1	TRBJ2-5	-	TGCGCCAGCAGCTTGCTCCTTGGGAGGGGTGAGACCCAGTACTTC	CASSLLLGRGETQYF
-	TRBV5-5	TRBJ2-3	-	TGTGCCAGCAGCTTGGGCCCCCGGCTGCGGGACGCTGATACGCAGTATTTT	CASSLGPRLRDADTQYF
-	TRBV6-2/TRBV6-3	TRBJ1-5	-	TGTGCCAGCAGTTACTCGTCCGGTCAGCCCCAGCATTTT	CASSYSSGQPQHF
TRBD1	TRBV6-5	TRBJ2-1	-	TGTGCCAGCAGTCGACAGGGGAATTACAATGAGCAGTTCTTC	CASSRQGNYNEQFF
-	TRBV4-2	TRBJ2-1	-	TGTGCCAGCAGCCAAGAAGTGAGACTCAGCTCCTACAATGAGCAGTTCTTC	CASSQEVRLSSYNEQFF
-	TRBV29-1	TRBJ2-7	-	TGCAGCGCCTCGGGAGAGAGAACCTACGAGCAGTACTTC	CSASGERTYEQYF
TRBD1	TRBV4-3	TRBJ1-3	-	TGCGCCAGCAGCCAAGATACCGGGACAGGGTATGGAAACACCATATATTTT	CASSQDTGTGYGNTIYF
-	TRBV19	TRBJ1-1	-	TGTGCCAGTAGTATGTTATTGGGCAGTATGAACACTGAAGCTTTCTTT	CASSMLLGSMNTEAFF
TRBD1	TRBV19	TRBJ2-6	-	TGTGCCACAGGACAGGCCGACTCTGGGGCCAACGTCCTGACTTTC	CATGQADSGANVLTF
-	TRBV7-2	TRBJ1-2	-	TGTGCCAGCAGCTTAGGGGGCTGGAGCTATGGCTACACCTTC	CASSLGGWSYGYTF
-	TRBV2	TRBJ2-5	-	TGTGCCAGCAGTCGGGTAGAGACCCAGTACTTC	CASSRVETQYF
-	TRBV7-2	TRBJ2-2	once	TGTGCCAGCAGCTCCAGGACAGCGAACACCGGGGAGCTGTTTTTT	CASSSRTANTGELFF
TRBD2	TRBV11-2	TRBJ2-1	-	TGTGCCAGCAGCTTAGCCCCGGTAGCGGGGGTCAATGAGCAGTTCTTC	CASSLAPVAGVNEQFF
-	TRBV11-2	TRBJ1-1	-	TGTGCCAGCAGCTTTAAAAGGGGCGAGGCTGAAGCTTTCTTT	CASSFKRGEAEAFF
-	TRBV9	TRBJ2-3	-	TGTGCCAGCGGGGCAACAGATACGCAGTATTTT	CASGATDTQYF
TRBD2	TRBV5-5	TRBJ2-2	-	TGTGCCAGCAGCCGACTAGCGCTTTATCCCGGGGAGCTGTTTTTT	CASSRLALYPGELFF
-	TRBV6-5	TRBJ2-7	-	TGTGCCAGCAGTTACATACAGGGAAGCTCCTACGAGCAGTACTTC	CASSYIQGSSYEQYF
TRBD1	TRBV5-5	TRBJ1-2	-	TGTGCCAGCAGCTTTAGGGACAGGGGGGACCTAGATTATGGCTACACCTTC	CASSFRDRGDLDYGYTF
-	TRBV6-2/TRBV6-3	TRBJ1-6	few	TGTGCCAGCAGTTCGTTTGACAGGAGCTCCTATAATTCACCCCTCCACTTT	CASSSFDRSSYNSPLHF
-	TRBV5-1	TRBJ1-1	-	TGCGCCAGCAGCCCCGGACAGACTAACACTGAAGCTTTCTTT	CASSPGQTNTEAFF
-	TRBV18	TRBJ1-5	-	TGTGCCAGCTCACCACAACAACAGTTTAGCAATCAGCCCCAGCATTTT	CASSPQQQFSNQPQHF
-	TRBV2	TRBJ1-6	-	TGTGCCAGCAGGGCGGATCGGGGAGTTAATTCACCCCTCCACTTT	CASRADRGVNSPLHF
-	TRBV28	TRBJ1-3	few	TGTGCCAGCAGTTTATATGGGGCCCTTGCTGGAAACACCATATATTTT	CASSLYGALAGNTIYF
-	TRBV2	TRBJ1-6	-	TGTGCCAGCAGAGAACAGGGCTCTAATTCACCCCTCCACTTT	CASREQGSNSPLHF
TRBD1	TRBV19	TRBJ1-5	-	TGTGCCAGTAGTTTAGGGCGGACAGGACCCAATCAGCCCCAGCATTTT	CASSLGRTGPNQPQHF
TRBD1	TRBV19	TRBJ1-5	-	TGTGCCAGTACCGCAGGGGGCAGAGAGCCCCAGCATTTT	CASTAGGREPQHF